This is a list of T cell receptor beta chains from one sample in a study of high-grade serous ovarian cancer treatment subgroups. The method was immunoSEQ multiplex PCR; TCRdb's version includes in-frame clones alone and lacks a portion of them. The sample shows approximately 5,000 clones, more than 65% of them seen only once. The source material was tumor tissue. Receptors were obtained from a human patient with high-grade serous ovarian cancer. The CDR3 runs from the conserved cysteine through the conserved F or W. A D gene is named only where the DNA matches it firmly. Expanded clones get a size class; other rows say once, few or many, or leave the size out.

clone size	V gene	J gene	D gene	CDR3 DNA	CDR3 protein
-	TRBV27	TRBJ2-2	TRBD2	TGTGCCAGCAGGTCGACAGGTGGTCTAGCGGGAACCGGGGAGCTGTTTTTT	CASRSTGGLAGTGELFF
-	TRBV29-1	TRBJ2-1	TRBD1	TGCAGCGTGTTACCGGGACAGGGAATGAATGAGCAGTTCTTC	CSVLPGQGMNEQFF
-	TRBV6-5	TRBJ2-7	-	TGTGCCAGCAGTTACCTCGGCTCCTACGAGCAGTACTTC	CASSYLGSYEQYF
once	TRBV7-6	TRBJ2-3	-	TGTGCCAGCAGCTTAGGAACCCCACGGGGCACAGATACGCAGTATTTT	CASSLGTPRGTDTQYF
-	TRBV7-2	TRBJ1-5	TRBD1	TGTGCCAGCAGCGCGGGACAGGGCGACCTGGGGCCCCAGCATTTT	CASSAGQGDLGPQHF
few	TRBV7-8	TRBJ1-5	-	TGTGCCAGCGGGGAAAATCAGCCCCAGCATTTT	CASGENQPQHF
once	TRBV2	TRBJ1-4	-	TGTGCCGGCATCGGGACCTCGCCAGTAGATGAAAAACTGTTTTTT	CAGIGTSPVDEKLFF
-	TRBV6-4	TRBJ2-5	-	TGTGCCAGCAGGGGGCAGCATTGGGAGACCCAGTACTTC	CASRGQHWETQYF
-	TRBV18	TRBJ1-6	-	TGTGCCAGCTCACCGGGGGTTTTGGATAATTCACCCCTCCACTTT	CASSPGVLDNSPLHF
-	TRBV29-1	TRBJ1-1	TRBD1	TGCAGCGCTCACACAGGGGGGGACACTGAAGCTTTCTTT	CSAHTGGDTEAFF
few	TRBV7-2	TRBJ2-1	-	TGTGCCAGCAGCTTCGGAGGTCTACCCTCCTACAATGAGCAGTTCTTC	CASSFGGLPSYNEQFF
-	TRBV5-4	TRBJ1-4	TRBD1	TGTGCCAGCAGCCCTGGACAGGGGCTGGGTGAAAAACTGTTTTTT	CASSPGQGLGEKLFF
-	TRBV6-1	TRBJ2-7	TRBD2	TGTGCCAGCAGTGCCTCCGGAGCGGGGGCCCTATACGAGCAGTACTTC	CASSASGAGALYEQYF
few	TRBV6-6	TRBJ1-1	TRBD1	TGTGCCAGCAGTTACTTCGGGACAGGGAGTGGCACTGAAGCTTTCTTT	CASSYFGTGSGTEAFF
-	TRBV18	TRBJ1-5	-	TGTGCCAGCTCACAAGGAGACAGTCGCTTTATTAGCAATCAGCCCCAGCATTTT	CASSQGDSRFISNQPQHF
-	TRBV25-1	TRBJ1-2	-	TGTGCCAGCAAACGAGCAGGGGAGGCTGACTATGGCTACACCTTC	CASKRAGEADYGYTF
-	TRBV27	TRBJ1-3	-	TGTGCCAGCAGATTAAACAGAGCATCTGGAAACACCATATATTTT	CASRLNRASGNTIYF
-	TRBV6-6	TRBJ1-2	-	TGTGCCAGCAGTTACAATGGGGGCAGAGGCTATGGCTACACCTTC	CASSYNGGRGYGYTF
-	TRBV13	TRBJ2-5	-	TGTGCCAGCAGTCGTTCCCAAGAGACCCAGTACTTC	CASSRSQETQYF
-	TRBV12-5	TRBJ2-6	-	TGTGCTAGTGGTTTGACTGGGGCCAACGTCCTGACTTTC	CASGLTGANVLTF
-	TRBV18	TRBJ2-1	TRBD1	TGTGCCAGCTCGCCCGACAGGGTGAGCTCCTACAATGAGCAGTTCTTC	CASSPDRVSSYNEQFF
-	TRBV5-1	TRBJ1-3	TRBD1	TGCGCCAGCAGCGCAGGGACAGCCGGAAACACCATATATTTT	CASSAGTAGNTIYF
-	TRBV21-1	TRBJ1-5	-	TGTGCCAGCAGCGAGGTAGACAGGGAATCTAGCCAGCCCCAGCATTTT	CASSEVDRESSQPQHF
-	TRBV10-3	TRBJ2-5	-	TGTGCCATCAGCGGCGGCGGGTTGGAGCAAGAGACCCAGTACTTC	CAISGGGLEQETQYF
-	TRBV11-3	TRBJ2-1	-	TGTGCCAGCAGCCCCGATGGGGCTAAGCAGTTCTTC	CASSPDGAKQFF
-	TRBV5-4	TRBJ1-1	-	TGTGCCAGCAGCTTCCCGAGCAGGGACACTGAAGCTTTCTTT	CASSFPSRDTEAFF
-	TRBV19	TRBJ2-5	-	TGTGCCAGTGAGGGGGAGACCCAGTACTTC	CASEGETQYF
-	TRBV14	TRBJ1-1	TRBD1	TGTGCCAGCAGCCGAACAGGGGGAACTGAAGCTTTCTTT	CASSRTGGTEAFF
-	TRBV7-9	TRBJ1-5	-	TGTGCCAGCAGCTTATTTAGCAATCAGCCCCAGCATTTT	CASSLFSNQPQHF
few	TRBV4-3	TRBJ1-1	-	TGCGCCAGCAGACATCGCTCCCGGGGGGACACTGAAGCTTTCTTT	CASRHRSRGDTEAFF
once	TRBV19	TRBJ2-1	-	TGTGCCAGTGGGAGGGGGGGGCCCCCCAATGAGCAGTTCTTC	CASGRGGPPNEQFF
-	TRBV25-1	TRBJ2-2	TRBD1	TGTGCCAGCAGAGGACAGGGGTCCACCGGGGAGCTGTTTTTT	CASRGQGSTGELFF
-	TRBV4-1	TRBJ2-7	-	TGCGCCAGCAGCCAAACCCCGGACGGATCCTACGAGCAGTACTTC	CASSQTPDGSYEQYF
-	TRBV5-4	TRBJ2-3	TRBD1	TGTGCCAGCAGTTCAGAACAGGGGACGAGCACAGATACGCAGTATTTT	CASSSEQGTSTDTQYF
-	TRBV5-1	TRBJ1-5	-	TGCGCCAGCAGCTTGGGGGGGTCAAGCAATCAGCCCCAGCATTTT	CASSLGGSSNQPQHF
-	TRBV29-1	TRBJ1-3	-	TGCAGCGCCGGGGGGGTCTCTGGAAACACCATATATTTT	CSAGGVSGNTIYF
-	TRBV5-4	TRBJ1-1	-	TGTGCCAGCAGCTCGGACAAGAACACTGAAGCTTTCTTT	CASSSDKNTEAFF
-	TRBV7-2	TRBJ2-3	TRBD2	TGTGCCAGCAGCTTTGGGACTAGCGGGGGGGCTCTACAGTATTTT	CASSFGTSGGALQYF
-	TRBV5-1	TRBJ2-6	-	TGCGCCAGCAGCTTGGCTTCGGACTCTGGGGCCAACGTCCTGACTTTC	CASSLASDSGANVLTF
few	TRBV2	TRBJ2-1	-	TGTGCCAGCAGTGAAACAGCCGAGCAGTTCTTC	CASSETAEQFF
large	TRBV10-1	TRBJ1-2	-	TGCGCCAGCAGCCCAACAGGGCTCAACTATGGCTACACCTTC	CASSPTGLNYGYTF
large	TRBV7-8	TRBJ1-5	-	TGTGCCAGCAGCCCCCTGACAGGCTCCAATCAGCCCCAGCATTTT	CASSPLTGSNQPQHF
-	TRBV29-1	TRBJ1-1	TRBD1	TGCAGCGGACAGGGGGGCATGAACACTGAAGCTTTCTTT	CSGQGGMNTEAFF
-	TRBV7-6	TRBJ1-5	-	TGTGCCAGCAGCATAAGGACAGTTTCCCGTGGTCAGCCCCAGCATTTT	CASSIRTVSRGQPQHF
-	TRBV5-1	TRBJ1-2	-	TGCGCCAGCAGTATCGGTCGCCCCAGTAACTATGGCTACACCTTC	CASSIGRPSNYGYTF
-	TRBV7-9	TRBJ1-5	-	TGTGCCAGCAGCTTAAGCAACAATCAGCCCCAGCATTTT	CASSLSNNQPQHF
few	TRBV5-5	TRBJ1-2	-	TGTGCCAGCAGCTTGGTACGGGGATCTAACTATGGCTACACCTTC	CASSLVRGSNYGYTF
-	TRBV7-2	TRBJ2-4	TRBD1	TGTGCCAGCAGCCCTGACAGGGCTCAGTACTTC	CASSPDRAQYF
-	TRBV7-8	TRBJ2-4	-	TGTGCCAGCAGCTTATTGGAGGGAACCAAAAACATTCAGTACTTC	CASSLLEGTKNIQYF
-	TRBV6-5	TRBJ1-2	-	TGTGCCAGCAGTTCAAGGGTCCATGGCTACACCTTC	CASSSRVHGYTF
-	TRBV5-5	TRBJ1-1	-	TGTGCCTGCACCCCTGATACTATGAACACTGAAGCTTTCTTT	CACTPDTMNTEAFF
-	TRBV6-1	TRBJ2-7	TRBD2	TGTGCCAGCAGTGGCGACGCGGGGGGAAACCCCTACGAGCAGTACTTC	CASSGDAGGNPYEQYF
-	TRBV9	TRBJ1-1	-	TGTGCCAGCAGCGTAGCTACAGAGAACACTGAAGCTTTCTTT	CASSVATENTEAFF
-	TRBV6-6	TRBJ1-5	-	TGTGCCAGTGCACGGGGAAGCGATCAGCCCCAGCATTTT	CASARGSDQPQHF
few	TRBV5-5	TRBJ2-1	-	TGTGCCAGCAGCTCCCGGGACAATGAGCAGTTCTTC	CASSSRDNEQFF